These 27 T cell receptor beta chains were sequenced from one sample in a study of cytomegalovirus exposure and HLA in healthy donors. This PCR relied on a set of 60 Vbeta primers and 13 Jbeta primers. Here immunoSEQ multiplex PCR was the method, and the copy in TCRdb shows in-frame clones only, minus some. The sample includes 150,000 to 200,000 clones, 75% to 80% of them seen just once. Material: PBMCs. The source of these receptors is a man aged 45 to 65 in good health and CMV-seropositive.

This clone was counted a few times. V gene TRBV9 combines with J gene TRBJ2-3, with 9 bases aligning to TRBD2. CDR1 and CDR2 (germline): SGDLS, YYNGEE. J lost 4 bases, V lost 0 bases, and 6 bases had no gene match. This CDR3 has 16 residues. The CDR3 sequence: CASSVVAGGRPDTQYF. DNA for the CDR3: TGTGCCAGCAGCGTAGTGGCGGGGGGGCGCCCAGATACGCAGTATTTT.

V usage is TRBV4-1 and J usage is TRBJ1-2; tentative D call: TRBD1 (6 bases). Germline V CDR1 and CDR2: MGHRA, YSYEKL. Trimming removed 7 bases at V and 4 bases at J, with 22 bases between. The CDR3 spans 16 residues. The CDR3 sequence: CASTQGEGVKGYGYTF. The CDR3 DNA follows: TGCGCCAGCACCCAGGGCGAGGGGGTCAAGGGCTATGGCTACACCTTC.

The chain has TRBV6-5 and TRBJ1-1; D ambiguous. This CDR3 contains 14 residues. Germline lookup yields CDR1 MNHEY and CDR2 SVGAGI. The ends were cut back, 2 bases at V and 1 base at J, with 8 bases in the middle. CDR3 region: CASSYGEGNTEAFF. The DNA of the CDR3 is TGTGCCAGCAGTTACGGGGAGGGGAACACTGAAGCTTTCTTT.

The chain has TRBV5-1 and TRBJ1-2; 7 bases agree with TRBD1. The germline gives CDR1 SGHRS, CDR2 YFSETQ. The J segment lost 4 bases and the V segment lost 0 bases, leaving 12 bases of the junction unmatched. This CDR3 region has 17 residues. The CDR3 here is CASSLEGRDRLLYGYTF. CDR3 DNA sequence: TGCGCCAGCAGCTTGGAGGGCCGGGACAGACTACTCTATGGCTACACCTTC.

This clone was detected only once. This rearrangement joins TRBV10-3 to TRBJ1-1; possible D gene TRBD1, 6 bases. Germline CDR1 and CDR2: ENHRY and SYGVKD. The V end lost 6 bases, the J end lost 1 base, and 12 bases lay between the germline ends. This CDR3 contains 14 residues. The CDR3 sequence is CAIRDQGQNTEAFF. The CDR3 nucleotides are TGTGCCATCAGGGATCAGGGACAGAACACTGAAGCTTTCTTT.

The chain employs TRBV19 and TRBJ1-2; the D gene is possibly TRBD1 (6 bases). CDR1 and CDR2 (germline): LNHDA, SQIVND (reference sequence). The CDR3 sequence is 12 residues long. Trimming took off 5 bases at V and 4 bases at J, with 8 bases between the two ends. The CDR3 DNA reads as TGTGCCAGTAGTCTACAGGGCTATGGCTACACCTTC. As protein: CASSLQGYGYTF.

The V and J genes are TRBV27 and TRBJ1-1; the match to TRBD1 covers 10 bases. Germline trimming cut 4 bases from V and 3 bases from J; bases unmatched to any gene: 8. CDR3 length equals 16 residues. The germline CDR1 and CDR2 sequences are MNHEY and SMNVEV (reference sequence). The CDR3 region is CASSSKRTGGYTEAFF. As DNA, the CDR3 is TGTGCCAGCAGTTCCAAACGGACAGGGGGATACACTGAAGCTTTCTTT.

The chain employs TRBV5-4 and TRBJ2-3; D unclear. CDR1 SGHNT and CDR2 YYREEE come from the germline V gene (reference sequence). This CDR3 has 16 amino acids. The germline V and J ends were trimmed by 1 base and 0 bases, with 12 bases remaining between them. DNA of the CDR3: TGTGCCAGCAGCTTGCTTGAGTACCTTAGCACAGATACGCAGTATTTT. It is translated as CASSLLEYLSTDTQYF. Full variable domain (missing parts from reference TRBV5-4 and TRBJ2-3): ETGVTQSPTHLIKTRGQQVTLRCSSQSGHNTVSWYQQALGQGPQFIFQYYREEENGRGNFPPRFSGLQFPNYSSELNVNALELDDSALYLCASSLLEYLSTDTQYFGPGTRLTVL.

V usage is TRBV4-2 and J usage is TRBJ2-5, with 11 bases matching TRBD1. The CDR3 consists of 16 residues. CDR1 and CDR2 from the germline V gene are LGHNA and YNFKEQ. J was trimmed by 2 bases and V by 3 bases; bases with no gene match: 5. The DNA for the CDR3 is TGTGCCAGCAGCCATAGTGGACAGGGGGCTCAAGAGACCCAGTACTTC. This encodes CASSHSGQGAQETQYF.

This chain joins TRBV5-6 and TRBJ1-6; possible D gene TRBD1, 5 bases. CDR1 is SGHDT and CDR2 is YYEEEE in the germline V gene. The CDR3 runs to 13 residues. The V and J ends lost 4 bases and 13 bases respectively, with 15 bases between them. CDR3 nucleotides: TGTGCCAGCAGCGTAGGAGCGACAGACCCCCTCCACTTT. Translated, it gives CASSVGATDPLHF.

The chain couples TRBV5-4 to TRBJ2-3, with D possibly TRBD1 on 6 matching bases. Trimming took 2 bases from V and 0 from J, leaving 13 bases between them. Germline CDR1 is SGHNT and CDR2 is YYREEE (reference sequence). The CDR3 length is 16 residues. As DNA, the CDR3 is TGTGCCAGCAGCTTCCTGACAGGACCTAGCACAGATACGCAGTATTTT. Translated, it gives CASSFLTGPSTDTQYF.

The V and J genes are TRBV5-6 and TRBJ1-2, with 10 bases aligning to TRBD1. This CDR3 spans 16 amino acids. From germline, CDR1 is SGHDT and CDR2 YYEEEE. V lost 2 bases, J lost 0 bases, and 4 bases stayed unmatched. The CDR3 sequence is CASSLGTGDTNYGYTF. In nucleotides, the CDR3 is TGTGCCAGCAGCTTAGGGACAGGGGATACTAACTATGGCTACACCTTC.

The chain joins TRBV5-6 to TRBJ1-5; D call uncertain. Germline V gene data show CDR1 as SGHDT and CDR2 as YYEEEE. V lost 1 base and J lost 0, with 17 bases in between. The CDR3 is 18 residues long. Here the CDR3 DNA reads TGTGCCAGCAGCTTGCGTCGGATGCGGACTGGTAGCAATCAGCCCCAGCATTTT. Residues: CASSLRRMRTGSNQPQHF. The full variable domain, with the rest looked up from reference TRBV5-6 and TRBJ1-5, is DAGVTQSPTHLIKTRGQQVTLRCSPKSGHDTVSWYQQALGQGPQFIFQYYEEEERQRGNFPDRFSGHQFPNYSSELNVNALLLGDSALYLCASSLRRMRTGSNQPQHFGDGTRLSIL.

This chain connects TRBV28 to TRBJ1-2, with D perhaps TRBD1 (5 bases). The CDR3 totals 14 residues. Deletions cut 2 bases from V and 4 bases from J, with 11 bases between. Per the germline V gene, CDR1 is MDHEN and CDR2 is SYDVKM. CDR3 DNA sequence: TGTGCCAGCAGTTTAGTGGGGGGAAGCTATGGCTACACCTTC. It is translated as CASSLVGGSYGYTF.

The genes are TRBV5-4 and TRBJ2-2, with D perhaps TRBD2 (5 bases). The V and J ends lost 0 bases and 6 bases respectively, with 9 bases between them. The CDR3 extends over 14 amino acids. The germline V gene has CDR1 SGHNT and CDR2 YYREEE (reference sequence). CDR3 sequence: CASSLGRGSGELFF. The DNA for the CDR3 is TGTGCCAGCAGCTTGGGCCGAGGGTCCGGGGAGCTGTTTTTT.

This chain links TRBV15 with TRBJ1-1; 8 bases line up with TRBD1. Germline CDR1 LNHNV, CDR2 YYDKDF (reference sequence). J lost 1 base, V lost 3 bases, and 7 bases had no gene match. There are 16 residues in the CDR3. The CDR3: CATSRPTGGGNTEAFF. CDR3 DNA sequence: TGTGCCACCAGCAGGCCCACAGGGGGAGGGAACACTGAAGCTTTCTTT. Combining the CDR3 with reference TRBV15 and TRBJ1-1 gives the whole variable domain DAMVIQNPRYQVTQFGKPVTLSCSQTLNHNVMYWYQQKSSQAPKLLFHYYDKDFNNEADTPDNFQSRRPNTSFCFLDIRSPGLGDTAMYLCATSRPTGGGNTEAFFGQGTRLTVV.

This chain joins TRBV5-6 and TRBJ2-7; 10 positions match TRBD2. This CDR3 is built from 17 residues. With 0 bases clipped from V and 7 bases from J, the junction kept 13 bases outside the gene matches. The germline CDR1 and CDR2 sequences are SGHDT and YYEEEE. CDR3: CASSLVLAGDLVWEQYF. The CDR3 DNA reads TGTGCCAGCAGCTTGGTTCTAGCGGGGGACCTAGTTTGGGAGCAGTACTTC.

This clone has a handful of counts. The CDR3 sequence is CASSLGGVSYEQYF. CDR3 coding DNA: TGCGCCAGCAGCTTGGGGGGGGTATCCTACGAGCAGTACTTC. The chain is built from TRBV5-1 and TRBJ2-7; D may be TRBD2 (6 bases). Trimming stripped 0 bases from V and 1 base from J, with 8 bases between. Looked up from germline, CDR1 is SGHRS and CDR2 is YFSETQ. This CDR3 region has 14 residues.

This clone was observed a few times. CDR3 protein: CASSLARQGEISTDTQYF. The CDR3 nucleotides are TGCGCCAGCAGCTTGGCCCGACAGGGTGAGATTAGCACAGATACGCAGTATTTT. The J gene is TRBJ2-3, the V gene TRBV5-1, with 7 bases that match TRBD1. The CDR3 sequence is 18 residues long. J was trimmed by 0 bases and V by 0 bases; bases with no gene match: 10. Germline lookup yields CDR1 SGHRS and CDR2 YFSETQ.

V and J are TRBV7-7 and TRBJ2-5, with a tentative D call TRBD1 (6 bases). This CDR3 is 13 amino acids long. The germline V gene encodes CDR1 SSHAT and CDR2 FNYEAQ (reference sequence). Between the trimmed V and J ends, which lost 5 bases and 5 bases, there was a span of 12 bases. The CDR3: CASSPTGRETQYF. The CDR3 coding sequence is TGTGCCAGCAGCCCAACAGGGCGGGAGACCCAGTACTTC.

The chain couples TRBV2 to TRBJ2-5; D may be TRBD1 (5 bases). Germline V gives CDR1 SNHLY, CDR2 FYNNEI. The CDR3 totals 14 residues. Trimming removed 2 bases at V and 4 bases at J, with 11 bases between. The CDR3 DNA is TGTGCCAGCAGTGAAATAAGGGGCGCAGAGACCCAGTACTTC. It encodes CASSEIRGAETQYF.

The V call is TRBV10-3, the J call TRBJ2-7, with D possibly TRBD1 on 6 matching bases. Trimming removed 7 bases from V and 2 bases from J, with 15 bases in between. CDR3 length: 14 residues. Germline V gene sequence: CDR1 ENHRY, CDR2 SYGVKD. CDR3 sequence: CAIKDSIFTYEQYF. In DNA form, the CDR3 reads TGTGCCATCAAGGACAGTATATTCACCTACGAGCAGTACTTC.

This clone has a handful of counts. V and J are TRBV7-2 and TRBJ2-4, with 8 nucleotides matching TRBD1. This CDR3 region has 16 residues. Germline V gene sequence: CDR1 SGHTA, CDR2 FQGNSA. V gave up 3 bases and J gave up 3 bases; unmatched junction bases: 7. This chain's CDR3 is CASSLRTGLSKNIQYF. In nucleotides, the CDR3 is TGTGCCAGCAGCTTGCGGACAGGGCTAAGCAAAAACATTCAGTACTTC.

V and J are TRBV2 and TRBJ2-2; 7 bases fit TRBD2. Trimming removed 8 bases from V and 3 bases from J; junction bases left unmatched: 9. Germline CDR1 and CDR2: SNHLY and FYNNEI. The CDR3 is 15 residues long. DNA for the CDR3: TGTGCCAGCCGGCCCCCGGGGGGTGACACCGGGGAGCTGTTTTTT. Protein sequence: CASRPPGGDTGELFF. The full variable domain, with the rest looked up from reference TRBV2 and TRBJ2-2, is EPEVTQTPSHQVTQMGQEVILRCVPISNHLYFYWYRQILGQKVEFLVSFYNNEISEKSEIFDDQFSVERPDGSNFTLKIRSTKLEDSAMYFCASRPPGGDTGELFFGEGSRLTVL.

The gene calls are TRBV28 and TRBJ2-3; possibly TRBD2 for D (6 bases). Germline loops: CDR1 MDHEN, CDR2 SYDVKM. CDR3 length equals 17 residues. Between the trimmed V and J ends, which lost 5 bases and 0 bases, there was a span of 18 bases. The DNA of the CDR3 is TGTGCCAGCAGTCCCTATCGGGGGTACCCTAGCACAGATACGCAGTATTTT. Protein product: CASSPYRGYPSTDTQYF.

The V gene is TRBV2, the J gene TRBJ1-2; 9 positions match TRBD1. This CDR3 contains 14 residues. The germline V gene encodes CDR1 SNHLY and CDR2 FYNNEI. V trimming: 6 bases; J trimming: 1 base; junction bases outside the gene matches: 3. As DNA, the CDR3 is TGTGCCAGCAGAGACAGGGGGGATAACTATGGCTACACCTTC. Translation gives CASRDRGDNYGYTF.

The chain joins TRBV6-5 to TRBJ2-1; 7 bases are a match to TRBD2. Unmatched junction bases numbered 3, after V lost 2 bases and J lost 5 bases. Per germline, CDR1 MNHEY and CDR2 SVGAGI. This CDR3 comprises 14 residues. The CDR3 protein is CASSYGGGHNEQFF. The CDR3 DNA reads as TGTGCCAGCAGTTACGGGGGGGGACACAATGAGCAGTTCTTC.